This T cell receptor beta chain was recorded in a study of blood T cell repertoires in COVID-19. Overall study: Material from acute and convalescent COVID-19 was sourced from the United States, Italy and Spain.

Germline CDR1 reads MNHEY; CDR2 reads SVGAGI. The CDR3 extends over 14 amino acids. V was shortened by 6 bases and J by 3 bases, with 15 bases between the two germline ends. Original methodology: Reference gene primer amplification yielded estimated nucleated cell counts. Here immunoSEQ multiplex PCR was the method, and the copy in TCRdb shows in-frame clones only, minus some. V and J calls and clone size are copied from that table; D and trimming were computed from the DNA. Of some 200,000 clones in the sample, 75% to 90% were seen once. The rearrangement joins TRBV6-5 to TRBJ2-7; D possibly corresponds to TRBD2 (5 bases). Sequenced input: PBMCs or T cells enriched from blood (not recorded which). The sequence was collected from a woman younger than 35 in a cohort exposed to, infected with or recovered from COVID-19 (not recorded which). CDR3 sequence (DNA): TGTGCCAGCAGGGATGGTCCGGGATTCTACGAGCAGTACTTC. Translated: CASRDGPGFYEQYF.